These 16 T cell receptor beta chains share one sample of origin, sequenced in a study of blood T cell repertoires in COVID-19 (dated by TCRdb to the early 2020s). The library was made by the immunoSEQ multiplex PCR assay. TCRdb provides this immuneACCESS table in a form limited to in-frame rearrangements. Some clones are lacking; in checked studies, under half of them reflect an unresolved V gene, and why the rest are absent is not known. The sample table shows about 130,000 clones, and roughly four fifths are seen once. The ten biggest clones cover 7% to 10% of the sample. Sequences were obtained from PBMCs or T cells enriched from blood (not recorded which). These TCRs come from a man aged 50 to 60 who had recovered from COVID-19.

The chain uses TRBV5-1 and TRBJ1-6; weak D call: TRBD1 (6 bases). CDR3 size: 15 residues. V lost 1 base and J 7 bases, leaving 12 bases between the germline ends. CDR1 is SGHRS and CDR2 is YFSETQ in the germline V gene. The chain's CDR3 is CASSLPGQGNSPLHF. The DNA for the CDR3 is TGCGCCAGCAGCTTGCCTGGGCAGGGGAATTCACCCCTCCACTTT.

The gene calls are TRBV4-1 and TRBJ2-2, with TRBD2 as a possible D gene (7 bases). V shed 5 bases and J shed 6 bases, with 22 bases lying between them. This CDR3 has 17 residues. Germline CDR1 MGHRA, CDR2 YSYEKL. The CDR3 sequence is CASSRVGGPVSAGELFF. CDR3 nucleotides: TGCGCCAGCAGCAGGGTGGGGGGGCCAGTAAGCGCCGGGGAGCTGTTTTTT.

This chain uses TRBV5-1 with TRBJ1-2; D uncertain. Germline-derived CDR1 and CDR2 are SGHRS and YFSETQ. There are 14 residues in the CDR3. V lost 3 bases and J lost 2, with 11 bases in between. The CDR3 loop reads CASSSAAANYGYTF. In DNA form, the CDR3 reads TGCGCCAGCAGCTCGGCAGCAGCGAACTATGGCTACACCTTC.

The V call is TRBV27, the J call TRBJ2-5; D is perhaps TRBD1 (6 bases). V lost 3 bases and J 2 bases, leaving 13 bases between the germline ends. The V gene's germline CDR1 is MNHEY and CDR2 SMNVEV (reference sequence). CDR3 length: 15 amino acids. CDR3 region: CASSLGYRVQETQYF. The CDR3 DNA reads TGTGCCAGCAGTTTGGGCTACAGGGTACAAGAGACCCAGTACTTC.

This sequence joins TRBV5-1 and TRBJ1-4, with D unresolved. V was shortened by 1 base and J by 0 bases, with 4 bases between the two germline ends. Germline assignment: CDR1 SGHRS and CDR2 YFSETQ. This CDR3 is built from 14 residues. The chain's CDR3 is CASSLTATNEKLFF. The CDR3 nucleotides read TGCGCCAGCAGCTTGACGGCAACTAATGAAAAACTGTTTTTT.

This rearrangement joins TRBV9 to TRBJ2-2; TRBD2 aligns across 10 bases. The CDR3 is 16 residues long. Germline CDR1 reads SGDLS; CDR2 reads YYNGEE. V gave up 9 bases and J gave up 6 bases; unmatched junction bases: 14. CDR3 coding DNA: TGTGCCACTGCCCTCGGCGCCAGCGGGGGGGCCGGGGAGCTGTTTTTT. This gives the protein CATALGASGGAGELFF.

The V and J genes are TRBV19 and TRBJ1-1; 9 nucleotides agree with TRBD1. The CDR3 is 15 amino acids. Trimming took 4 bases from V and 6 from J; bases not matched to a gene: 9. The germline V gene has CDR1 LNHDA and CDR2 SQIVND (reference sequence). CDR3: CASSTSTGGTAEAFF. The CDR3 bases are TGTGCCAGTAGTACGTCTACAGGGGGCACGGCTGAAGCTTTCTTT.

The rearrangement joins TRBV5-6 to TRBJ2-7; 9 nucleotides align to TRBD1. This CDR3 spans 15 amino acids. The trim removed 5 bases at V and 2 bases at J, leaving 8 bases unmatched. CDR1 SGHDT and CDR2 YYEEEE come from the germline V gene. The CDR3 region has the DNA TGTGCCAGCAGTCACACCCGACAGGGGGCCTACGAGCAGTACTTC. Protein: CASSHTRQGAYEQYF. The full variable domain, rest sourced from reference TRBV5-6 and TRBJ2-7, is DAGVTQSPTHLIKTRGQQVTLRCSPKSGHDTVSWYQQALGQGPQFIFQYYEEEERQRGNFPDRFSGHQFPNYSSELNVNALLLGDSALYLCASSHTRQGAYEQYFGPGTRLTVT.

This clone has only one observation. The rearrangement links TRBV18 to TRBJ2-5; 9 positions agree with TRBD2. CDR1 is KGHSH and CDR2 is LQKENI in the germline V gene. V gave up 0 bases and J gave up 2 bases; unmatched junction bases: 4. CDR3 length equals 16 residues. The CDR3: CASSPPLAGIQETQYF. The CDR3 DNA reads TGTGCCAGCTCACCACCCCTAGCGGGGATTCAAGAGACCCAGTACTTC.

This sequence joins TRBV19 and TRBJ1-1, with 7 bases matching TRBD1. This CDR3 spans 14 amino acids. CDR1 and CDR2 (germline): LNHDA, SQIVND (reference sequence). V was pared by 5 bases and J by 1 base, with 4 bases of the junction left unmatched. CDR3 sequence reads: CASSLRQGNTEAFF. CDR3 bases: TGTGCCAGTAGTCTCCGACAGGGGAACACTGAAGCTTTCTTT.

Comment on this clone: The identical CDR3 is also encoded by other nucleotide sequences in the sample. The V call is TRBV19, the J call TRBJ1-5; 8 positions agree with TRBD1. The V segment lost 4 bases and the J segment 7 bases; nucleotides outside the gene matches: 12. The CDR3 extends over 16 amino acids. Germline V lookup: CDR1 LNHDA, CDR2 SQIVND (reference sequence). This CDR3 is CASSTPDRGNNQPQHF. CDR3 bases: TGTGCCAGTAGTACCCCCGACAGGGGAAACAACCAGCCCCAGCATTTT.

V and J are TRBV19 and TRBJ1-5; 9 nucleotides match TRBD1. The CDR3 is 15 amino acids. Germline CDR1 LNHDA, CDR2 SQIVND (reference sequence). J was trimmed by 1 base and V by 6 bases; bases with no gene match: 4. This CDR3 reads CASSRGQGSNQPQHF. The CDR3 nucleotides read TGTGCCAGTAGCAGGGGACAGGGCAGCAATCAGCCCCAGCATTTT.

The CDR3 loop is CASSQAPNTGGAGANVLTF. The CDR3 DNA follows: TGCGCCAGCAGCCAAGCCCCTAACACAGGGGGGGCTGGGGCCAACGTCCTGACTTTC. The rearrangement uses TRBV4-1 and TRBJ2-6; perhaps TRBD1 as D (8 bases). CDR3 length: 19 amino acids. V was pared by 1 base and J by 2 bases, with 18 bases between. The germline V gene encodes CDR1 MGHRA and CDR2 YSYEKL.

The chain joins TRBV12-3 or TRBV12-4 to TRBJ2-7; 7 bases agree with TRBD2. This CDR3 contains 13 residues. The V and J ends lost 3 bases and 4 bases, in that order; junction bases with no gene match: 3. The CDR3 nucleotides read TGTGCCAGCAGTTTTGGGGGGGTTTACGAGCAGTACTTC. Translation gives CASSFGGVYEQYF.

The gene calls are TRBV12-3 or TRBV12-4 and TRBJ1-3; D ambiguous. This CDR3 comprises 11 residues. V was trimmed by 8 bases and J by 9 bases, leaving 11 bases between them. This CDR3 is CASAPSGTIYF. CDR3 DNA: TGTGCCAGCGCCCCCAGCGGCACCATATATTTT.

The chain uses TRBV25-1 and TRBJ1-4; possibly TRBD1 for D (5 bases). V gave up 2 bases and J gave up 2 bases, with 12 bases separating them. The CDR3 runs 16 residues. Germline CDR1 reads MGHDK; CDR2 reads SYGVNS. As DNA, the CDR3 is TGTGCCAGCAGTGAACCAGGGTTGTCGACTAATGAAAAACTGTTTTTT. Protein: CASSEPGLSTNEKLFF.